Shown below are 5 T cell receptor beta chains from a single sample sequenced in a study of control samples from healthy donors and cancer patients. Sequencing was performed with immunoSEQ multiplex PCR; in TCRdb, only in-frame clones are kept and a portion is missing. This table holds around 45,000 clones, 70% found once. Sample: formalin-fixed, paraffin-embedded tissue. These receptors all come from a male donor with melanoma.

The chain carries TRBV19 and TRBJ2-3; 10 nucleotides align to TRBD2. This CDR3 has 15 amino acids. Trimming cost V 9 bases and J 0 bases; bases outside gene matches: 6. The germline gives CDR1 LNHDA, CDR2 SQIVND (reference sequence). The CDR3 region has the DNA TGTGCCAGCGCAAGGACTAGCGGAAGCACAGATACGCAGTATTTT. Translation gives CASARTSGSTDTQYF.

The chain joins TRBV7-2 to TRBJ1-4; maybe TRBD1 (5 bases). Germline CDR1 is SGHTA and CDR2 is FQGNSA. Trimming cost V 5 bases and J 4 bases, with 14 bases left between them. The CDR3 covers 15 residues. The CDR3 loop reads CASSARQMSNEKLFF. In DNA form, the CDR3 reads TGTGCCAGCAGCGCAAGACAGATGAGTAATGAAAAACTGTTTTTT.

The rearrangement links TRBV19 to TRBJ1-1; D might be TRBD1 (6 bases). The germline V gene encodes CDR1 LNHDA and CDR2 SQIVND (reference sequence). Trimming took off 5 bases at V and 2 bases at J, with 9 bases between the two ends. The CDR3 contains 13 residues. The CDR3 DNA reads TGTGCCAGTAGTGTGGGACAAAACACTGAAGCTTTCTTT. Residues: CASSVGQNTEAFF. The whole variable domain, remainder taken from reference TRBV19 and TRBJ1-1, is DGGITQSPKYLFRKEGQNVTLSCEQNLNHDAMYWYRQDPGQGLRLIYYSQIVNDFQKGDIAEGYSVSREKKESFPLTVTSAQKNPTAFYLCASSVGQNTEAFFGQGTRLTVV.

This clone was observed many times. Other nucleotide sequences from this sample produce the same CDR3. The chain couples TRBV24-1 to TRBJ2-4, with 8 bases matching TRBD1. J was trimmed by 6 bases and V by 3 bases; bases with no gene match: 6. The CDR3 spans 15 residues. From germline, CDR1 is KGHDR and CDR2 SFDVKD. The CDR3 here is CATSDSRGPGNIQYF. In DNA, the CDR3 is TGTGCCACCAGTGATAGCAGGGGGCCGGGAAACATTCAGTACTTC.

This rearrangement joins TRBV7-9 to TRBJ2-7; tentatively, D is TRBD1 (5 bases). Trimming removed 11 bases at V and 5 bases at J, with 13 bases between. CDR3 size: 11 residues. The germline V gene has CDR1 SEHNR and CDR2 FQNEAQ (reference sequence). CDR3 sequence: CALEQVHEQYF. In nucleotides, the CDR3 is TGTGCCCTGGAACAGGTCCACGAGCAGTACTTC.